This TCR beta chain was captured by sequencing in a study of metastatic and nonmetastatic thyroid tumors. Patients had received no treatment of any kind before thyroid surgery. Authors' methods: Differences in CDR3 between clinicopathological groups were drawn on to build a classifier intended to discriminate distant-metastatic papillary thyroid cancer patients. Through MiXCR, TCRdb re-clonotyped the PCR reads. TCRdb's processing, not the authors', yielded these V and J calls. The repertoire has approximately 84,000 clones, around 14% of them found once; the top ten carry 3.6%. Germline lookup yields CDR1 LNHDA and CDR2 SQIVND (reference sequence). CDR3 length equals 19 residues. Regarding this clone: At one end, the junction sequence differs from germline, possibly due to a read error.

The rearrangement uses TRBV19 and TRBJ1-6; 9 bases map to TRBD1. The receptor comes from a female donor with papillary thyroid cancer or a benign thyroid nodule (not recorded which). Some clones in this sample may be carry-over from other donors' samples. The sample consisted of blood. The CDR3 DNA is TGTACCAGTAGTGTGGCTTTCCCGGGACAGGGAAGGGTGAGGTCACCCCTCCACTTT. It yields the protein CTSSVAFPGQGRVRSPLHF.